This paragraph covers one T cell receptor beta chain sequence. No antigen is known for it. TCRdb reworked the 5' RACE reads into one entry per CDR3 protein, no DNA. Its table lists 350,000 to 400,000 distinct CDR3 sequences. The record originates from a study of T cells expressing NK-cell markers. Background on the study: Seven of the eight sequenced donors were classified as HCMV-seropositive, and one was classified as seronegative. Study findings and constraints: Expanded clones of NKG2C+ T cells had an unclear HCMV specificity. Several of the donors also had these clonotypes leading their CD3+CD56-NKG2C+ fraction.

The CDR3 runs 15 residues. This chain uses TRBV12-3 or TRBV12-4 with TRBJ2-3; the D call from TCRdb, TRBD2, cannot be confirmed without DNA. The sequence was obtained from a woman aged 50 to 60 in good health. The specimen sequenced was blood T cells: a sorted CD56 or NKG2C T cell subset, CD4+ or CD8+ T cells, or bulk PBMC T cells (not recorded which). The CDR3: CASSLRGTSGRTQYF.